One and the same sample provided the 22 T cell receptor beta chains below, sequenced in a study of shared clonotypes between healthy human individuals. Cells designated naive CD8 were CD45RO-negative and were positively selected for CCR7, with terminally differentiated effector memory CD45RA+ cells excluded. Generated by immunoSEQ multiplex PCR, the TCRdb table keeps only in-frame clones and is missing some. The table records about 680,000 clones, about 91% of them present only once. The specimen sequenced was naive CD8+ T cells sorted from blood. The receptors shown here come from a man younger than 40 in good health.

The chain uses TRBV7-9 and TRBJ2-3, with 13 bases aligning to TRBD2. Germline CDR1 is SEHNR and CDR2 is FQNEAQ (reference sequence). The CDR3 totals 18 residues. V shed 11 bases, J shed 3 bases, and the junction held 17 bases outside the gene matches. The CDR3 bases are TGTGCCGCAAGGGACGGACTAGCGGGAGTGGTCGGGACAGATACGCAGTATTTT. Translating it yields CAARDGLAGVVGTDTQYF.

This sequence joins TRBV4-3 and TRBJ1-1, with D possibly TRBD1 on 5 matching bases. The CDR3 covers 14 residues. The V end was cut by 3 bases, the J end by 0 bases, with 8 bases between. Germline CDR1 LGHNA, CDR2 YSLEER. The DNA for the CDR3 is TGCGCCAGCAGCCAGGGACGTTTGAACACTGAAGCTTTCTTT. It is translated as CASSQGRLNTEAFF.

The V and J genes are TRBV27 and TRBJ2-1, with a possible D match to TRBD2 (6 bases). CDR3 length equals 13 residues. The germline CDR1 and CDR2 sequences are MNHEY and SMNVEV (reference sequence). V was shortened by 11 bases and J by 3 bases, with 14 bases between the two germline ends. In nucleotides, the CDR3 is TGTGCCTCGGGGACTGCGATCTACAATGAGCAGTTCTTC. The encoded protein is CASGTAIYNEQFF.

The rearrangement links TRBV7-8 to TRBJ1-1, with 9 bases fitting TRBD1. With 5 bases clipped from V and 1 base from J, the junction kept 2 bases outside the gene matches. The CDR3 totals 14 residues. CDR1 SGHVS and CDR2 FQNEAQ come from the germline V gene. The CDR3 is CASSAGQGNTEAFF. The DNA for the CDR3 is TGTGCCAGCAGCGCGGGACAGGGGAACACTGAAGCTTTCTTT.

Remarks on this clone: An end of the junction differs from the germline gene, which may be a read error. The chain carries TRBV15 and TRBJ1-3, with D tentatively TRBD1 (5 bases). This CDR3 is 14 amino acids long. CDR1 and CDR2 (germline): LNHNV, YYDKDF (reference sequence). CDR3 sequence (DNA): TGTGCCACCAGCGGAGACAGCTCTGGAAACACCATATATTTT. Residues: CATSGDSSGNTIYF. The complete variable domain, with remaining parts taken from reference TRBV15 and TRBJ1-3, reads DAMVIQNPRYQVTQFGKPVTLSCSQTLNHNVMYWYQQKSSQAPKLLFHYYDKDFNNEADTPDNFQSRRPNTSFCFLDIRSPGLGDTAMYLCATSGDSSGNTIYFGEGSWLTVV.

The V gene is TRBV7-9, the J gene TRBJ2-6; the D gene could be TRBD1 or TRBD2 (5 bases each). Between the trimmed V and J ends, which lost 7 bases and 2 bases, there was a span of 12 bases. The CDR3 has 15 amino acids. In germline, CDR1 is SEHNR, CDR2 FQNEAQ (reference sequence). The CDR3 bases are TGTGCCAGCACCTACGGGGCGCCTGGGGCCAACGTCCTGACTTTC. Amino acids: CASTYGAPGANVLTF.

The rearrangement uses TRBV10-1 and TRBJ2-5, with TRBD2 matching over 11 bases. Germline V CDR1 and CDR2: WNHNN, SYGVQD (reference sequence). V gave up 4 bases and J gave up 4 bases; unmatched junction bases: 5. There are 15 residues in the CDR3. CDR3 amino acids: CASSAGTSGGETQYF. The CDR3 DNA reads as TGCGCCAGCAGTGCCGGGACTAGCGGAGGAGAGACCCAGTACTTC.

This clone showed up just once. The chain links TRBV7-2 to TRBJ2-3; D tentatively reads TRBD1 or TRBD2 (6 bases each). CDR1 is SGHTA, CDR2 FQGNSA, per germline. The CDR3 contains 14 residues. The V end was cut by 6 bases, the J end by 0 bases, with 10 bases between. The CDR3 sequence: CASRPGGSTDTQYF. CDR3 coding DNA: TGTGCCAGCAGACCCGGGGGCAGCACAGATACGCAGTATTTT.

This chain joins TRBV4-1 and TRBJ2-7; D is unresolved. The CDR3 is 14 residues long. Germline V gene sequence: CDR1 MGHRA, CDR2 YSYEKL. Trimming cost V 4 bases and J 3 bases, with 13 bases left between them. The CDR3 coding sequence is TGCGCCAGCAGCCTGCGGTCAGGCAACTACGAGCAGTACTTC. Translation gives CASSLRSGNYEQYF.

The J gene is TRBJ2-1, the V gene TRBV18; 11 bases match TRBD2. The junction had 5 bases not matched to a gene; V was cut back by 6 bases and J by 4 bases. CDR1 is KGHSH and CDR2 is LQKENI in the germline V gene. The CDR3 covers 15 residues. The CDR3 coding sequence is TGTGCCAGCTCCCAGACTAGCGGGGTTTACAATGAGCAGTTCTTC. Protein product: CASSQTSGVYNEQFF.

The rearrangement joins TRBV11-2 to TRBJ2-3; D is possibly TRBD2 (6 bases). CDR1 SGHAT and CDR2 FQNNGV come from the germline V gene. V lost 1 base, J lost 2 bases, and 13 bases lay in between. The CDR3 consists of 16 residues. CDR3 protein: CASSLGTSLYTDTQYF. CDR3 in DNA: TGTGCCAGCAGCTTAGGAACTAGCCTTTACACAGATACGCAGTATTTT.

This clone was observed a single time. The chain carries TRBV7-9 and TRBJ1-5, with 8 bases matching TRBD1. Germline CDR1 and CDR2: SEHNR and FQNEAQ (reference sequence). After removal of 7 bases from V and 4 bases from J, the junction contained 6 bases not matched to a gene. This CDR3 is 14 amino acids long. This chain's CDR3 is CASTQGAENQPQHF. The CDR3 bases are TGTGCCAGCACCCAGGGGGCAGAGAATCAGCCCCAGCATTTT.

The chain is built from TRBV27 and TRBJ1-1, with TRBD1 as a possible D gene (5 bases). The CDR3 runs 14 residues. The V and J ends lost 6 bases and 4 bases respectively, with 15 bases between them. Germline CDR1 and CDR2: MNHEY and SMNVEV (reference sequence). Here the CDR3 reads CASSSLGTPTEAFF. CDR3 bases: TGTGCCAGCAGCTCTCTCGGGACCCCCACTGAAGCTTTCTTT.

The chain combines TRBV7-9 with TRBJ2-1; 14 bases agree with TRBD2. Germline CDR1 is SEHNR and CDR2 is FQNEAQ (reference sequence). V shed 7 bases, J shed 2 bases, and the junction held 13 bases outside the gene matches. The CDR3 is made up of 19 amino acids. The CDR3 DNA reads as TGTGCCAGCACTGCCGGGACTAGCGGGAGTGACGGCCCCTACAATGAGCAGTTCTTC. This translates into CASTAGTSGSDGPYNEQFF. Looking up the rest from reference TRBV7-9 and TRBJ2-1 gives the full variable domain: DTGVSQNPRHKITKRGQNVTFRCDPISEHNRLYWYRQTLGQGPEFLTYFQNEAQLEKSRLLSDRFSAERPKGSFSTLEIQRTEQGDSAMYLCASTAGTSGSDGPYNEQFFGPGTRLTVL.

The rearrangement links TRBV2 to TRBJ1-2, with D possibly matching TRBD1 (6 bases). The length of the CDR3 is 16 residues. Trimming took 3 bases from V and 8 from J, leaving 22 bases between them. Per germline, CDR1 SNHLY and CDR2 FYNNEI. In DNA, the CDR3 is TGTGCCAGCAGTGAGTCCCGGGACATCCCCTCCCGGGGCTACACCTTC. It is translated as CASSESRDIPSRGYTF.

The chain couples TRBV4-1 to TRBJ2-7, with a possible D match to TRBD2 (5 bases). The V gene lost 5 bases and the J gene lost 0 bases, with 8 bases spanning the gap. CDR1 and CDR2 (germline): MGHRA, YSYEKL. The CDR3 loop spans 13 amino acids. CDR3 in amino acids: CASSSGISYEQYF. The CDR3 region has the DNA TGCGCCAGCAGCTCCGGGATCTCCTACGAGCAGTACTTC.

The chain couples TRBV5-6 to TRBJ2-7; D uncertain. The length of the CDR3 is 14 residues. Trimming shortened V by 0 bases and J by 4 bases, and 11 bases separated the two germline ends. Germline V gene sequence: CDR1 SGHDT, CDR2 YYEEEE. Here the CDR3 DNA reads TGTGCCAGCAGCTTGGGGAGTAGCTTTTACGAGCAGTACTTC. Protein product: CASSLGSSFYEQYF.

This clone was seen a single time. V is TRBV10-2 and J is TRBJ2-5; D is unclear. The V end was cut by 3 bases, the J end by 7 bases, with 6 bases between. Germline assignment: CDR1 WSHSY and CDR2 SAAADI. There are 11 residues in the CDR3. CDR3 residues: CASSDTGTQYF. In DNA form, the CDR3 reads TGCGCCAGCAGTGATACGGGGACCCAGTACTTC.

J is TRBJ2-7 and V is TRBV29-1; TRBD1 matches at 8 bases. V lost 4 bases, J lost 2 bases, and 4 bases stayed unmatched. Germline V gene data show CDR1 as SQVTM and CDR2 as ANQGSEA. This CDR3 comprises 13 residues. The CDR3 is CSVVRTGTYEQYF. In DNA, the CDR3 is TGCAGCGTTGTCCGGACAGGGACCTACGAGCAGTACTTC.

Comments on this clone: The identical CDR3 is also encoded by other nucleotide sequences in the sample. The chain recombines TRBV28 with TRBJ1-1, with TRBD1 matching 8 bases. CDR3 size: 14 residues. Germline V gives CDR1 MDHEN, CDR2 SYDVKM. The V segment lost 3 bases and the J segment 4 bases; nucleotides outside the gene matches: 4. As DNA, the CDR3 is TGTGCCAGCAGTTTCCCCGGGACAGGCACTGAAGCTTTCTTT. This sequence encodes CASSFPGTGTEAFF.

The CDR3 sequence is CASSFDRASYNEQFF. CDR3 bases: TGTGCCAGCAGCTTCGACAGGGCGTCCTACAATGAGCAGTTCTTC. This chain joins TRBV7-2 and TRBJ2-1; 7 positions agree with TRBD1. This CDR3 region has 15 residues. V was clipped by 3 bases and J by 1 base; unmatched bases: 3. CDR1 and CDR2 (germline): SGHTA, FQGNSA.

The J gene is TRBJ2-7, the V gene TRBV15, with 7 bases identical to TRBD2. V gave up 5 bases and J gave up 0 bases; unmatched junction bases: 7. CDR1 is LNHNV, CDR2 YYDKDF, per germline (reference sequence). CDR3 length: 15 amino acids. The CDR3 sequence: CATSVVGGSSYEQYF. The CDR3 nucleotides are TGTGCCACCAGCGTCGTCGGGGGGAGCTCCTACGAGCAGTACTTC.